This TCR beta chain was recorded in a study of blood T cell repertoires in COVID-19. On the study more broadly: Samples came from the United States, Italy and Spain, spanning acute and convalescent COVID-19. PBMCs, B-cell-depleted T cells, or T cells were the source of the cDNA or gDNA that made up the material.

Trimming shortened V by 7 bases and J by 3 bases, and 16 bases separated the two germline ends. Germline V CDR1 and CDR2: LNHDA, SQIVND (reference sequence). The CDR3 totals 15 residues. Per the authors' pipeline: Cell counts per sample came from amplifying reference gene primers. The assay was immunoSEQ multiplex PCR, and TCRdb's table has in-frame clones only and misses some. V and J calls and clone size come straight from that table; D and trimming were deduced from the DNA. The data contain around 94,000 clones, around nine tenths of them singletons. This chain uses TRBV19 with TRBJ1-5, with D maybe TRBD1 (5 bases). The sample taken for sequencing was peripheral blood. This receptor was taken from a man in his forties or fifties with active or convalescent COVID-19. Written as DNA, the CDR3 is TGTGCCAGTACCCCGATGGGGGGGAACAATCAGCCCCAGCATTTT. It is translated as CASTPMGGNNQPQHF.